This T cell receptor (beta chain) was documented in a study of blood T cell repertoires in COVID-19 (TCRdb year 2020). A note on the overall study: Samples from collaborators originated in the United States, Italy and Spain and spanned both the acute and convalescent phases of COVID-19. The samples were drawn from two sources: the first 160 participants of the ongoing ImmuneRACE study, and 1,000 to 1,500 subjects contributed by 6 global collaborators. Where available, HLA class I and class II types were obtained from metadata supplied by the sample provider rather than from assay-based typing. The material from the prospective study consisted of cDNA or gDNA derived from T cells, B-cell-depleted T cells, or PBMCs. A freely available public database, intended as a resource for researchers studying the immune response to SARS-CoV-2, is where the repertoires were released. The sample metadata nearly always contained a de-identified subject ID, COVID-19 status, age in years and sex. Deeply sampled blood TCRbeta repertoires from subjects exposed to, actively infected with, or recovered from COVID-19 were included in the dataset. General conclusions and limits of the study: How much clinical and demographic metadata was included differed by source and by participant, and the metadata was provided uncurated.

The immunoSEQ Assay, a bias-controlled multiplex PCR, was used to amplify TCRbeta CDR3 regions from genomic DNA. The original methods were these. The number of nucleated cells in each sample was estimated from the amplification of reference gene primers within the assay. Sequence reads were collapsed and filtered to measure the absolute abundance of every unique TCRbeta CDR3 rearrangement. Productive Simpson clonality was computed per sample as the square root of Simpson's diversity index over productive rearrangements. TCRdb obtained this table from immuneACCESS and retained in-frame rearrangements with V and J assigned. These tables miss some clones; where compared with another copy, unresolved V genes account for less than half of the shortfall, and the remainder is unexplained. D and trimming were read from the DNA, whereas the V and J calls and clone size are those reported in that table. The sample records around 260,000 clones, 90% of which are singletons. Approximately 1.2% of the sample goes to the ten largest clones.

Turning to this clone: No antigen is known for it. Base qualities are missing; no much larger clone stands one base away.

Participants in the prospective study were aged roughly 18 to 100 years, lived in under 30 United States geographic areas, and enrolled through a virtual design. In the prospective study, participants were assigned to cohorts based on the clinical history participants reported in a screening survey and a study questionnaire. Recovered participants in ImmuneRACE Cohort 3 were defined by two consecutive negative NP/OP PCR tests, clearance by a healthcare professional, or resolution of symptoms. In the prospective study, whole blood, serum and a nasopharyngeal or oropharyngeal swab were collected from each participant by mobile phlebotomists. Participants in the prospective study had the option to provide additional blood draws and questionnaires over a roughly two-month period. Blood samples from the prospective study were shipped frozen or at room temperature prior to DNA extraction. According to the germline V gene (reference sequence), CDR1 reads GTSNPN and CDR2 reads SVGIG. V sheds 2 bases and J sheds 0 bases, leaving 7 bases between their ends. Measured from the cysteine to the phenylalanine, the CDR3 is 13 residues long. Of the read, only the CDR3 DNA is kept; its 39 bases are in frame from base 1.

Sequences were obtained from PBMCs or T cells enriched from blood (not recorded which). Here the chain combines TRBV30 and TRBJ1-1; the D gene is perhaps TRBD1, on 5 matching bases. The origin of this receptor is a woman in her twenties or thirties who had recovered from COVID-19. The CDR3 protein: CAWSNRMNTEAFF. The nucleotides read TGTGCCTGGAGTAACAGGATGAACACTGAAGCTTTCTTT.